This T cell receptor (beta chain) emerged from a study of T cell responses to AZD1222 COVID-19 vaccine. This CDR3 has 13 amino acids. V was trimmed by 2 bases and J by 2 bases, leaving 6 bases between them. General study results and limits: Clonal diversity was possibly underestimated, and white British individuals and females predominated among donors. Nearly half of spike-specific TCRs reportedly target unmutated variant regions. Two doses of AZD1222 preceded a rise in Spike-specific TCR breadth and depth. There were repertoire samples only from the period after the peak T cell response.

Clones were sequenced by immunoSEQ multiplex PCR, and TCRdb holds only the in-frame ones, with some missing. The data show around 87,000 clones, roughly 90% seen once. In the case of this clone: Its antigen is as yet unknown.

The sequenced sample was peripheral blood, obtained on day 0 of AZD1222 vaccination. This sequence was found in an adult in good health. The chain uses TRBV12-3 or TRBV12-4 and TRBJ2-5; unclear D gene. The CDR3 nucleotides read TGTGCCAGCAGTTTAAGCAGTCAAGAGACCCAGTACTTC. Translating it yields CASSLSSQETQYF.